The text below deals with one TCR beta chain. The antigen is unknown. V lost 0 bases, J lost 3 bases, and 2 bases stayed unmatched. Germline CDR1 is SGHTA and CDR2 is FQGNSA. The CDR3 sequence is 14 residues long. The nonmyeloablative bone marrow transplants came from related graft donors, with transient mixed chimerism. Thawed PBMCs were FACS-sorted into unstimulated CD4+CD25+CD127- regulatory T cells, CD4+CD25- non-regulatory cells, CD4 and CD8 cells. Only in-frame clones appear in the TCRdb table, and some are missing; sequencing was by immunoSEQ multiplex PCR. Of about 81,000 clones in the sample, over 75% were seen once. The data derive from a study of Tregs in tolerant kidney transplant recipients. Findings and limits, study-wide: Validation in larger populations is needed because few patients were studied. Tolerant patients' donor-specific Tregs expanded beyond overall Tregs, suggesting antigen-driven growth. Tregs expanded with activated donor B cells seemed most donor-specific.

Sequenced here: CD4+ T cells from blood (PBMCs), sampled 24 months after the transplant. The genes are TRBV7-2 and TRBJ2-7, with 7 nucleotides matching TRBD1. This receptor was identified in a human patient who received a combined kidney and bone marrow transplant. Some of the T cells might come from the graft donor. As DNA, the CDR3 is TGTGCCAGCAGCTTAGCATCAGGGGGCTACGAGCAGTACTTC. It specifies CASSLASGGYEQYF. Full variable domain (outside the CDR3, taken from reference TRBV7-2 and TRBJ2-7): GAGVSQSPSNKVTEKGKDVELRCDPISGHTALYWYRQSLGQGLEFLIYFQGNSAPDKSGLPSDRFSAERTGGSVSTLTIQRTQQEDSAVYLCASSLASGGYEQYFGPGTRLTVT.